The rows below give T cell receptor beta chains drawn from one sample of a study of blood T cell repertoires in COVID-19. Assay: immunoSEQ multiplex PCR; the TCRdb copy retains only in-frame clones and omits some. The table lists about 200,000 clones, approximately 88% of them singletons, with over 7% in the top ten. What was sequenced was PBMCs or T cells enriched from blood (not recorded which). All receptors derive from a woman younger than 35 who had recovered from COVID-19. Both conserved end residues are part of each CDR3. A D gene is named only where the DNA matches it firmly.

TRBV5-4	NA	TRBJ1-5	CASSSGQSESQHF	TGTGCCAGCAGCTCCGGACAGTCTGAGTCCCAGCATTTT
TRBV10-1	NA	TRBJ2-3	CASSVSSGTDTQYF	TGCGCCAGCAGTGTTAGCAGCGGCACAGATACGCAGTATTTT
TRBV2	NA	TRBJ1-4	CASKRQATNEKLFF	TGTGCCAGCAAAAGACAGGCAACTAATGAAAAACTGTTTTTT
TRBV12-5	NA	TRBJ1-1	CASGLARTGSSQAFF	TGTGCTAGTGGTTTGGCCCGTACAGGGAGTTCACAAGCTTTCTTT
TRBV3-1/TRBV3-2	TRBD2	TRBJ2-5	CASSQVSGGGAFFQQETQYF	TGTGCCAGCAGCCAAGTTTCTGGCGGGGGGGCTTTCTTTCAACAAGAGACCCAGTACTTC
TRBV7-9	TRBD1	TRBJ2-5	CASSSRDRGYQETQYF	TGTGCCAGCAGCTCACGGGACAGGGGTTACCAAGAGACCCAGTACTTC
TRBV4-1	NA	TRBJ1-3	CASSQGPIARDSGNTIYF	TGCGCCAGCAGCCAAGGACCGATAGCAAGAGACTCTGGAAACACCATATATTTT
TRBV6-1	NA	TRBJ2-1	CASSEAREQFF	TGTGCCAGCAGTGAAGCCAGGGAGCAGTTCTTC
TRBV5-1	NA	TRBJ1-2	CASSLAVQANYGYTF	TGCGCCAGCAGCTTGGCAGTACAAGCTAACTATGGCTACACCTTC
TRBV10-3	TRBD1	TRBJ2-3	CAINGQDLHTDTQYF	TGTGCCATCAACGGACAGGACCTACACACAGATACGCAGTATTTT
TRBV7-2	NA	TRBJ1-4	CASSRPRGTNEKLFF	TGTGCCAGCAGCCGCCCCAGGGGCACTAATGAAAAACTGTTTTTT
TRBV10-3	NA	TRBJ2-7	CAITDGGLNSYEQYF	TGTGCCATCACCGATGGAGGCCTCAACTCCTACGAGCAGTACTTC
TRBV10-3	TRBD1	TRBJ1-2	CAIRPTGNYYGYTF	TGTGCCATCAGACCGACAGGGAACTACTATGGCTACACCTTC
TRBV5-6	NA	TRBJ2-1	CASSLRRRNEQFF	TGTGCCAGCAGCTTGCGGAGGAGAAATGAGCAGTTCTTC
TRBV5-1	TRBD1	TRBJ1-2	CASSPGTGNYGYTF	TGCGCCAGCAGCCCTGGGACAGGCAACTATGGCTACACCTTC